Below are 5 T cell receptor beta chains sequenced from a single sample in a study of breast tumors, draining lymph nodes, adjacent tissues. A single record per CDR3 protein comes from TCRdb applying MiXCR to the multiplex PCR reads. Counted here are some 38,000 distinct CDR3 sequences, 36% occurring once; the ten biggest clones make up about 11%. Sequencing was performed on breast tumor tissue. These receptors all come from a female donor with breast cancer. Some clones in this sample may be carry-over from other donors' samples.

This clonotype was seen at least ten times. The chain joins TRBV9 to TRBJ2-5, with 10 bases aligning to TRBD2. The ends lost 2 bases at V and 5 bases at J; junction bases unmatched: 3. This CDR3 has 14 amino acids. The V gene's germline CDR1 is SGDLS and CDR2 YYNGEE. Here the CDR3 DNA reads TGTGCCAGCAGCGTCACTAGCGGGATTGAGACCCAGTACTTC. Translated, it gives CASSVTSGIETQYF.

This chain links TRBV27 with TRBJ2-7; D may be TRBD2 (6 bases). The CDR3 covers 16 residues. Looked up from germline, CDR1 is MNHEY and CDR2 is SMNVEV (reference sequence). V gave up 2 bases and J gave up 1 base, with 15 bases separating them. This CDR3 reads CASSLNAGLISYEQYF. The CDR3 coding sequence is TGTGCCAGCAGTTTAAACGCCGGACTAATTTCCTACGAGCAGTACTTC.

V gene TRBV28 combines with J gene TRBJ2-1; 7 bases align to TRBD2. Per germline, CDR1 MDHEN and CDR2 SYDVKM. CDR3 size: 15 residues. With V trimmed by 6 bases and J by 9 bases, 14 bases remained unmatched. CDR3 in amino acids: CASRRSGREKGEQFF. The DNA for the CDR3 is TGTGCCAGCAGACGTTCGGGGCGGGAGAAGGGTGAGCAGTTCTTC.

The chain employs TRBV5-1 and TRBJ1-2, with D possibly matching TRBD1 (6 bases). V lost 4 bases and J lost 8, with 24 bases in between. Germline assignment: CDR1 SGHRS and CDR2 YFSETQ. The CDR3 covers 16 residues. CDR3 sequence reads: CASSGKTGQTGQGYTF. The CDR3 region has the DNA TGCGCCAGCAGCGGAAAAACCGGACAGACCGGGCAGGGCTACACCTTC.

Many counts were recorded for this clonotype. The chain employs TRBV7-9 and TRBJ2-1, with D possibly being TRBD1 or TRBD2 (6 bases each). The length of the CDR3 is 18 residues. CDR1 is SEHNR and CDR2 is FQNEAQ in the germline V gene (reference sequence). The V and J ends lost 4 bases and 0 bases respectively, with 19 bases between them. CDR3 in DNA: TGTGCCAGCAGCTCCAGTGAGCGAGGGGGGAGCTCCTACAATGAGCAGTTCTTC. Its protein product is CASSSSERGGSSYNEQFF.